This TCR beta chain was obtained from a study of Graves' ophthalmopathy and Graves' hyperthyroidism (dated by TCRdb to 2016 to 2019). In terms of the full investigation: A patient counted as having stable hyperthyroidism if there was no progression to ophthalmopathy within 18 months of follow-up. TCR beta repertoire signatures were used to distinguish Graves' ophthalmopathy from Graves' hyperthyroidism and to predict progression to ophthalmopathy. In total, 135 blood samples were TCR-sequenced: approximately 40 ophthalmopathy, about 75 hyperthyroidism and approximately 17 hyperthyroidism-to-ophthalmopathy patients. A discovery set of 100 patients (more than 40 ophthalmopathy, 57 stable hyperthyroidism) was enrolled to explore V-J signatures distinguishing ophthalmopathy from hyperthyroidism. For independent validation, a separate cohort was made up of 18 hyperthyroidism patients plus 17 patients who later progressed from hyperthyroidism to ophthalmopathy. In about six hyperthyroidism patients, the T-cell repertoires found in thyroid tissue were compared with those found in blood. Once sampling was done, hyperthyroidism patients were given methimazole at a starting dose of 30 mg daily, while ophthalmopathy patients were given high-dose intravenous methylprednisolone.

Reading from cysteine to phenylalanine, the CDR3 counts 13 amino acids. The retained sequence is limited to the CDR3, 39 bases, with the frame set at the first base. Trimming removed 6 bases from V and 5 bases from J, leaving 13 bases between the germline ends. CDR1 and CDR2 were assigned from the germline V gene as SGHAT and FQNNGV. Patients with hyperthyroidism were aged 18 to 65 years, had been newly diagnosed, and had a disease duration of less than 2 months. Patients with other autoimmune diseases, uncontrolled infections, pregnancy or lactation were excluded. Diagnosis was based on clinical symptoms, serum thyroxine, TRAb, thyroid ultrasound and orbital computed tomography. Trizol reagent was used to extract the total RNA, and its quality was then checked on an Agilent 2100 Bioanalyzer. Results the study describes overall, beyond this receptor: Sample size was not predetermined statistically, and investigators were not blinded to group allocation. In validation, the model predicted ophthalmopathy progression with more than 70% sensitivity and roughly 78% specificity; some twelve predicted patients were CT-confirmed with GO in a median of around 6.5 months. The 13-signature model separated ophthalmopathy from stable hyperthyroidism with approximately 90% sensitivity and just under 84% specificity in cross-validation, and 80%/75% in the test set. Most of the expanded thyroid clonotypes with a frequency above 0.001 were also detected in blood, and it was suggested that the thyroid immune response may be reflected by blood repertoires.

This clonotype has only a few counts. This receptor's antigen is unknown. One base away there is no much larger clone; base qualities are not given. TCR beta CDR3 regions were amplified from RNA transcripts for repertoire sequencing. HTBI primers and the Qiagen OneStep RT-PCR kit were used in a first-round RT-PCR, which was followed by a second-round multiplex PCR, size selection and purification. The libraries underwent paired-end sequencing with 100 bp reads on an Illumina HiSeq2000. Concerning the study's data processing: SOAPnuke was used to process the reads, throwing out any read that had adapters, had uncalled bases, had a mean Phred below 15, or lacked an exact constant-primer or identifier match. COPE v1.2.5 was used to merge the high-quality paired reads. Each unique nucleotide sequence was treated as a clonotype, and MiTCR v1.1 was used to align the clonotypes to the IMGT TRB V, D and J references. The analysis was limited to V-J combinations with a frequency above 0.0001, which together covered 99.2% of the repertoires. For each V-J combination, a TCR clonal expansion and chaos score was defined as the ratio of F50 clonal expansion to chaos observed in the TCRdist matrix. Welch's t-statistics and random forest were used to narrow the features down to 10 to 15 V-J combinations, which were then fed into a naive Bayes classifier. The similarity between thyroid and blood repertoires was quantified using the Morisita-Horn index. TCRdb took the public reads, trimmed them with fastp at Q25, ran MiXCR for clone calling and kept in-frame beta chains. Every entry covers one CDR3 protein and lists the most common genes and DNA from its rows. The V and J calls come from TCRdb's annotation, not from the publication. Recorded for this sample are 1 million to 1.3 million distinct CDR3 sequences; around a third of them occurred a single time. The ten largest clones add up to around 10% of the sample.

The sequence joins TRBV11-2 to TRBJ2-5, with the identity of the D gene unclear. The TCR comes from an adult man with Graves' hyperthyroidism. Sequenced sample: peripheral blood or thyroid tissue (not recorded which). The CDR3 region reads CASRWVYRETQYF. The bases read TGTGCCAGCAGATGGGTTTATAGGGAGACCCAGTACTTC.